The entry below gives a single T cell receptor (beta chain) sequence along with its context. Its antigen is as yet unknown. The data derive from a study of OX40 agonist ivuxolimab in advanced cancers. Study-level points and caveats: CD8+ T cells (on average) carried more expanded clones than CD4+ T cells.

The V end lost 5 bases, the J end lost 5 bases, and 15 bases lay between the germline ends. This CDR3 region has 13 residues. Germline V gene data show CDR1 as SQVTM and CDR2 as ANQGSEA. Clones were read by immunoSEQ multiplex PCR, and TCRdb kept only the in-frame ones, dropping some. The sample consists of over 150,000 clones, 94% of them appearing once. Sequencing used CD4+ or CD8+ T cells sorted from blood, obtained in a trial of the OX40 agonist ivuxolimab. V and J are TRBV29-1 and TRBJ1-1; D gene ambiguous. The TCR originated in an adult with an advanced solid tumor such as melanoma, head and neck, liver or kidney cancer. CDR3 bases: TGCAGCGTTACTGAGGGTGGAGGGACTGAAGCTTTCTTT. Residues: CSVTEGGGTEAFF.